These T cell receptor beta chains were read from a single sample in a study of shared clonotypes between healthy human individuals. Here immunoSEQ multiplex PCR was the method, and the copy in TCRdb shows in-frame clones only, minus some. The repertoire holds 550,000 to 700,000 clones, with about 80% as singletons. Sequencing input: memory CD4+ T cells sorted from blood. The receptors were sampled from a woman aged 25 to 39 in good health. CDR3s include the opening cysteine and the closing phenylalanine or tryptophan. A D gene is named only where the DNA matches it firmly. Clone size is not always given. Where it is, it says once, few, many or a class for expanded clones.

clone size,V gene,D gene,J gene,CDR3 protein,CDR3 DNA
NA,TRBV27,TRBD2,TRBJ2-3,CASSPIGLAVGDTQYF,TGTGCCAGCAGTCCTATAGGACTAGCCGTTGGTGATACGCAGTATTTT
NA,TRBV9,NA,TRBJ2-3,CASSVAGSTDTQYF,TGTGCCAGCAGCGTAGCGGGCAGCACAGATACGCAGTATTTT
NA,TRBV27,NA,TRBJ1-2,CASSLPISRAGDYGYTF,TGTGCCAGCAGTTTACCCATCTCCAGGGCTGGGGACTATGGCTACACCTTC
NA,TRBV27,NA,TRBJ2-7,CASSLSMGLGYEQYF,TGTGCCAGCAGTTTATCGATGGGGTTGGGATACGAGCAGTACTTC
many,TRBV11-3,TRBD1,TRBJ2-3,CASSSGTAGTDTQYF,TGTGCCAGCAGCTCCGGGACAGCCGGCACAGATACGCAGTATTTT
NA,TRBV28,NA,TRBJ2-5,CASSFRGVGQETQYF,TGTGCCAGCAGTTTTCGAGGGGTAGGGCAGGAGACCCAGTACTTC
NA,TRBV6-5,NA,TRBJ2-1,CASSYLRGDEQFF,TGTGCCAGCAGTTACCTCCGGGGAGATGAGCAGTTCTTC
NA,TRBV29-1,TRBD1,TRBJ2-6,CSVGQGGGANVLTF,TGCAGCGTTGGACAGGGCGGTGGGGCCAACGTCCTGACTTTC
NA,TRBV19,TRBD1,TRBJ1-5,CASSMGQGGIGQPQHF,TGTGCCAGTAGTATGGGACAGGGAGGGATTGGTCAGCCCCAGCATTTT
NA,TRBV5-1,NA,TRBJ2-1,CASSFGNSYNEQFF,TGCGCCAGCAGCTTTGGAAACTCCTACAATGAGCAGTTCTTC
few,TRBV2,TRBD2,TRBJ2-7,CASRETSVPYEQYF,TGTGCCAGCAGGGAGACTAGCGTCCCCTACGAGCAGTACTTC
NA,TRBV5-1,TRBD2,TRBJ2-1,CASSLERGAYNEQFF,TGCGCCAGCAGCTTGGAGCGGGGGGCCTACAATGAGCAGTTCTTC
NA,TRBV19,TRBD1,TRBJ1-5,CASRGQGSNQPQHF,TGTGCCAGTAGGGGACAGGGTAGCAATCAGCCCCAGCATTTT
NA,TRBV5-4,NA,TRBJ1-5,CASSLDVDQPQHF,TGTGCCAGCAGCTTGGACGTGGATCAGCCCCAGCATTTT
NA,TRBV9,NA,TRBJ2-3,CASQGNTDTQYF,TGTGCCAGCCAGGGTAACACAGATACGCAGTATTTT
NA,TRBV28,NA,TRBJ2-7,CASSRDETVYEQYF,TGTGCCAGCAGCCGTGACGAGACGGTCTACGAGCAGTACTTC
NA,TRBV19,NA,TRBJ1-5,CASSPLGGPELGNQPQHF,TGTGCCAGTAGCCCCCTTGGGGGGCCAGAACTCGGCAATCAGCCCCAGCATTTT
NA,TRBV5-1,NA,TRBJ2-1,CASSYGVGEEQFF,TGCGCCAGCAGCTACGGAGTTGGGGAGGAGCAGTTCTTC
NA,TRBV7-9,NA,TRBJ1-1,CASSFGRELRSRAFF,TGTGCCAGCAGCTTCGGCCGGGAACTCCGCTCTAGGGCTTTCTTT
NA,TRBV11-2,NA,TRBJ2-2,CASSLTGVNTGELFF,TGTGCCAGCAGCTTAACGGGGGTGAACACCGGGGAGCTGTTTTTT
once,TRBV29-1,NA,TRBJ2-7,CSVVTAVDSYEQYF,TGCAGCGTTGTCACAGCGGTCGACTCCTACGAGCAGTACTTC
NA,TRBV6-6,NA,TRBJ1-4,CASSYSFRAELFF,TGTGCCAGCAGTTACTCATTCAGGGCCGAACTGTTTTTT
NA,TRBV4-1,NA,TRBJ2-3,CASSWATTTGTDTQYF,TGCGCCAGCAGCTGGGCGACAACTACGGGCACAGATACGCAGTATTTT
NA,TRBV5-4,TRBD2,TRBJ2-3,CASSTGGAGEDTQYF,TGTGCCAGCAGCACCGGGGGAGCGGGAGAAGATACGCAGTATTTT
NA,TRBV5-1,NA,TRBJ2-7,CASSLAASLGEQYF,TGCGCCAGCAGCTTGGCAGCCTCCCTGGGCGAGCAGTACTTC
NA,TRBV29-1,TRBD1,TRBJ1-4,CSVFWTGGKLFF,TGCAGCGTTTTCTGGACAGGGGGAAAACTGTTTTTT
NA,TRBV11-2,TRBD2,TRBJ2-5,CASSSFAGGPETQYF,TGTGCCAGCAGCTCCTTTGCGGGAGGGCCCGAGACCCAGTACTTC
NA,TRBV4-1,NA,TRBJ2-7,CASSQAPTSTGAGEQYF,TGCGCCAGCAGCCAAGCCCCTACTTCTACGGGGGCGGGCGAGCAGTACTTC
few,TRBV28,NA,TRBJ2-5,CASSLSSRGYGRETQYF,TGTGCCAGCAGTTTATCTTCCAGGGGTTACGGAAGAGAGACCCAGTACTTC
NA,TRBV27,TRBD1,TRBJ2-6,CASRPGGAGANVLTF,TGTGCCAGCAGACCAGGGGGCGCTGGGGCCAACGTCCTGACTTTC
few,TRBV14,TRBD2,TRBJ2-2,CASSQEGLAGDKELFF,TGTGCCAGCAGCCAAGAGGGACTAGCGGGAGACAAGGAGCTGTTTTTT
NA,TRBV2,NA,TRBJ2-1,CASGQTIYNEQFF,TGTGCCAGCGGACAAACCATTTACAATGAGCAGTTCTTC
few,TRBV6-5,NA,TRBJ2-3,CASSYRSTDTQYF,TGTGCCAGCAGCTACCGTAGCACAGATACGCAGTATTTT
once,TRBV25-1,NA,TRBJ2-1,CASRREEEQFF,TGTGCCAGCAGGAGGGAGGAGGAGCAGTTCTTC
NA,TRBV11-2,TRBD2,TRBJ2-1,CASSLDLAGIDEQFF,TGTGCCAGCAGCTTAGATCTAGCGGGAATCGATGAGCAGTTCTTC
NA,TRBV27,TRBD1,TRBJ2-1,CASSLRGQGSRNEQFF,TGTGCCAGCAGTTTAAGGGGACAGGGTTCGAGGAATGAGCAGTTCTTC
NA,TRBV13,TRBD2,TRBJ2-5,CASSLGPPIPGLAGPQETQYF,TGTGCCAGCAGCTTAGGCCCACCTATTCCGGGACTAGCGGGCCCCCAAGAGACCCAGTACTTC
NA,TRBV9,NA,TRBJ2-5,CASSGVLGETQYF,TGTGCCAGCAGCGGTGTTCTAGGAGAGACCCAGTACTTC
NA,TRBV30,NA,TRBJ1-3,CAGSRAGNTIYF,TGTGCCGGTTCCAGGGCTGGAAACACCATATATTTT
once,TRBV25-1,NA,TRBJ2-6,CASSRPGANVLTF,TGTGCCAGCAGTCGACCTGGGGCCAACGTCCTGACTTTC
once,TRBV19,TRBD2,TRBJ2-7,CASSVAGGVYEQYF,TGTGCCAGTAGTGTAGCGGGAGGAGTCTACGAGCAGTACTTC
once,TRBV7-8,TRBD2,TRBJ2-1,CASSLVGSGREREQFF,TGTGCCAGCAGCTTAGTAGGTAGCGGGAGGGAACGGGAGCAGTTCTTC
NA,TRBV6-6,NA,TRBJ1-1,CASSRGAEAFF,TGTGCCAGCAGCAGAGGGGCTGAAGCTTTCTTT
NA,TRBV28,TRBD1,TRBJ1-1,CASSPSGQGPTEAFF,TGTGCCAGCAGTCCCTCGGGACAGGGACCCACTGAAGCTTTCTTT
NA,TRBV7-2,NA,TRBJ2-1,CASSSQGGDEQFF,TGTGCCAGCAGCTCTCAGGGCGGGGATGAGCAGTTCTTC
NA,TRBV27,NA,TRBJ1-3,CASSISGTAGNTIYF,TGTGCCAGCAGTATATCCGGGACGGCTGGAAACACCATATATTTT
few,TRBV28,NA,TRBJ2-7,CASRDPGRRREQYF,TGTGCCAGCAGGGACCCGGGACGGAGGAGAGAGCAGTACTTC
NA,TRBV5-1,NA,TRBJ2-5,CASSSPVGETQYF,TGCGCCAGCAGTAGTCCGGTCGGGGAGACCCAGTACTTC
few,TRBV29-1,NA,TRBJ1-4,CSVADREKLFF,TGCAGCGTAGCCGACAGGGAAAAACTGTTTTTT